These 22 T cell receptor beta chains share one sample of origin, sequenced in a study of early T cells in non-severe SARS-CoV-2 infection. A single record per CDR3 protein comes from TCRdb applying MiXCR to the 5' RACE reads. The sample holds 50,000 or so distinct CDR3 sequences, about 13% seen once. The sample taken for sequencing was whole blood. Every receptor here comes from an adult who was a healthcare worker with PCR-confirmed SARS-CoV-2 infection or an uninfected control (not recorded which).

The CDR3 DNA is TGTGCCAGCAGCTACGACAGGGGCGGAGAGACCCAGTACTTC. Translated, it gives CASSYDRGGETQYF. The chain couples TRBV6-6 to TRBJ2-5; 8 bases fit TRBD1. CDR1 MNHNY and CDR2 SVGAGI come from the germline V gene (reference sequence). With V trimmed by 6 bases and J by 4 bases, 7 bases remained unmatched. This CDR3 has 14 residues.

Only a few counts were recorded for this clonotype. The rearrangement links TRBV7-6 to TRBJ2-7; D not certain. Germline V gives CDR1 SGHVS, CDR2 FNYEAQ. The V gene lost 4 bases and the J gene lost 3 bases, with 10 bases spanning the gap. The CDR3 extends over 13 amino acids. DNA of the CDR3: TGTGCCAGCAGCTCCGGACCGAACTACGAGCAGTACTTC. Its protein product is CASSSGPNYEQYF.

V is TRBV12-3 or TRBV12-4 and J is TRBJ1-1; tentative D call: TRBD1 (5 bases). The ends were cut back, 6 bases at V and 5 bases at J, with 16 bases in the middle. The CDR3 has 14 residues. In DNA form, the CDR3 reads TGTGCCAGCAGCACTCCCGGGGGGGGAACTGAAGCTTTCTTT. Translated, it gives CASSTPGGGTEAFF.

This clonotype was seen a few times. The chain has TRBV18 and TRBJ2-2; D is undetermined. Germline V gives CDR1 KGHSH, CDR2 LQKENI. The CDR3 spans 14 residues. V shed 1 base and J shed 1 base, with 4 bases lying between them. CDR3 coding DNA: TGTGCCAGCTCACCACGCGGGAACACCGGGGAGCTGTTTTTT. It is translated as CASSPRGNTGELFF. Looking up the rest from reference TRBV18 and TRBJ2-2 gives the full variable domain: NAGVMQNPRHLVRRRGQEARLRCSPMKGHSHVYWYRQLPEEGLKFMVYLQKENIIDESGMPKERFSAEFPKEGPSILRIQQVVRGDSAAYFCASSPRGNTGELFFGEGSRLTVL.

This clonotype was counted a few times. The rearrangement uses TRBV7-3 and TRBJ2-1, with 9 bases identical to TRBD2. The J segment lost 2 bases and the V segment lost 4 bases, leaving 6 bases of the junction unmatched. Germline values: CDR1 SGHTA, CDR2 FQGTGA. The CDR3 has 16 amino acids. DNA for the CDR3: TGTGCCAGCAGCTCAACCGGGACTAGCACCTACAATGAGCAGTTCTTC. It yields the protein CASSSTGTSTYNEQFF.

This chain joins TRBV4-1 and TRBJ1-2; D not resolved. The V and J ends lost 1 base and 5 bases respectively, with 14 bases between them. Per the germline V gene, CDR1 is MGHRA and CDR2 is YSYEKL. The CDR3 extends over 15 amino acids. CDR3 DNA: TGCGCCAGCAGCCAAGTGGGGTCCCTGTCTTATGGCTACACCTTC. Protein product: CASSQVGSLSYGYTF.

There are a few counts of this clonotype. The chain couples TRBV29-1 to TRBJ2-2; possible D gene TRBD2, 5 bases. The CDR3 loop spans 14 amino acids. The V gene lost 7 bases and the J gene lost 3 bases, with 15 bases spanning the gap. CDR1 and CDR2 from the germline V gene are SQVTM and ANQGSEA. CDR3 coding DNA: TGCAGCGCAAGTTCCTCGGGGTACACCGGGGAGCTGTTTTTT. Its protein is CSASSSGYTGELFF.

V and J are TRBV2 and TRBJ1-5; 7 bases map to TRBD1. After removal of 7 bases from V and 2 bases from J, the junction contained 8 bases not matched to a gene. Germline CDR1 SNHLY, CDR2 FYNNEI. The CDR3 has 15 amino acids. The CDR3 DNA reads TGTGCCAGCAAGGGGGCCGGGAGTGGCAATCAGCCCCAGCATTTT. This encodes CASKGAGSGNQPQHF.

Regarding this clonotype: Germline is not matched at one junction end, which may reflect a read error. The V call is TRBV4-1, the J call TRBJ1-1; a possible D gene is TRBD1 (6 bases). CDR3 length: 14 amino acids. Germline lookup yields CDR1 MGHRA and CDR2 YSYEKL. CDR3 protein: CASSVDRLNTEVFF. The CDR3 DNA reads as TGCGCCAGCAGCGTGGACAGATTGAACACTGAAGTTTTCTTT.

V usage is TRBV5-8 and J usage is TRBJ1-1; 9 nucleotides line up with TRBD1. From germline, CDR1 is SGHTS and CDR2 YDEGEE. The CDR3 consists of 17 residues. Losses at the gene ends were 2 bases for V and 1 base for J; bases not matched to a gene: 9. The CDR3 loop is CASSFRQGEPPNTEAFF. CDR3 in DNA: TGTGCCAGCAGCTTTAGACAGGGGGAGCCGCCGAACACTGAAGCTTTCTTT.

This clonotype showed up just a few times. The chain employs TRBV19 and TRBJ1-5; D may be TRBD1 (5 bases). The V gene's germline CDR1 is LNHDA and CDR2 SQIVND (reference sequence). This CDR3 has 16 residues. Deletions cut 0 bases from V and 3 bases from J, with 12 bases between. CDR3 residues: CASSIDSTVNNQPQHF. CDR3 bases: TGTGCCAGTAGTATAGACTCGACAGTTAACAATCAGCCCCAGCATTTT.

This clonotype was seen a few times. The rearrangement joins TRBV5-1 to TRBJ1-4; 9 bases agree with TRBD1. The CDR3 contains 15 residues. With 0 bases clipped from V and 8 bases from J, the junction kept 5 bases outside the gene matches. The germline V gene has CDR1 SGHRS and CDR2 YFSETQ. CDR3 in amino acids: CASSLEGTGHEKLFF. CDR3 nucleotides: TGCGCCAGCAGCTTGGAAGGGACAGGGCACGAAAAACTGTTTTTT.

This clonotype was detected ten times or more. The CDR3: CASSQVGLRIGTEAFF. The CDR3 region has the DNA TGCGCCAGCAGCCAAGTCGGTCTAAGGATTGGGACTGAAGCTTTCTTT. This chain links TRBV4-1 with TRBJ1-1, with D unclear. This CDR3 spans 16 amino acids. Germline V gene data show CDR1 as MGHRA and CDR2 as YSYEKL. The germline V and J ends were trimmed by 1 base and 5 bases, with 17 bases remaining between them.

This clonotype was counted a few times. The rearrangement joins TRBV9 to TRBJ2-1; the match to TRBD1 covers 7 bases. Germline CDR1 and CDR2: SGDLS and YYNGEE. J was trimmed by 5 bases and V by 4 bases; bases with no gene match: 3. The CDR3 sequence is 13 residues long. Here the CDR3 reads CASSRDRDNEQFF. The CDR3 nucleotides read TGTGCCAGCAGCAGGGACAGAGACAATGAGCAGTTCTTC.

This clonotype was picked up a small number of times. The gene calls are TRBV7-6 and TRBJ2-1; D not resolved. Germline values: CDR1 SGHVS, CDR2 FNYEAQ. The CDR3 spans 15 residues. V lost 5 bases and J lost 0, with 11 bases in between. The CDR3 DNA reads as TGTGCCAGCAGCCTCCGAGGAAGCTCCTACAATGAGCAGTTCTTC. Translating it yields CASSLRGSSYNEQFF.

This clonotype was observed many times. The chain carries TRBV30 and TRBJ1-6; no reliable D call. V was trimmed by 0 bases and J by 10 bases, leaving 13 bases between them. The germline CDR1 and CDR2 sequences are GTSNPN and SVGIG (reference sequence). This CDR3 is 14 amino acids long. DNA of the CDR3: TGTGCCTGGAGTGTACGGGGAAGTGGCTCACCCCTCCACTTT. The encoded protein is CAWSVRGSGSPLHF.

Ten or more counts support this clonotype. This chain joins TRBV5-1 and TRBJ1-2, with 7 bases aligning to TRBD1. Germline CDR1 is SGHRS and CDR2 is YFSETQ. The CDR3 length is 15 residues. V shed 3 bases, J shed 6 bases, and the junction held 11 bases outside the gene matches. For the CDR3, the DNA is TGCGCCAGCAGCTCCCGACAGGGCGGGGCAGATGGCTACACCTTC. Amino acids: CASSSRQGGADGYTF.

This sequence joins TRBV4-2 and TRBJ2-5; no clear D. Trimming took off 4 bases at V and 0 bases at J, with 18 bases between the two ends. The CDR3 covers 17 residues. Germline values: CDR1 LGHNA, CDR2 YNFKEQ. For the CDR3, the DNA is TGTGCCAGCAGCCGAGGAGACGCGGACGTGTACCAAGAGACCCAGTACTTC. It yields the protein CASSRGDADVYQETQYF.

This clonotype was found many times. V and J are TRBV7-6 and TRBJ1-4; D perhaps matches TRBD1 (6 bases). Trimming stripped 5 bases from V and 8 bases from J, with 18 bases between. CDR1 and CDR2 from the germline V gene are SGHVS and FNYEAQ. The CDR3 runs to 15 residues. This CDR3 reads CASSPYRAQGEKLFF. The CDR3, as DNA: TGTGCCAGCAGCCCCTACAGGGCACAAGGGGAAAAACTGTTTTTT.

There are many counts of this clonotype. Here the CDR3 DNA reads TGCAGTGCGGCGCGACGGACAGGGGGCGCGGATACGCAGTATTTT. This encodes CSAARRTGGADTQYF. The rearrangement links TRBV20-1 to TRBJ2-3; TRBD1 matches 11 bases. Germline loops: CDR1 DFQATT, CDR2 SNEGSKA (reference sequence). The CDR3 runs to 15 residues. The V segment lost 6 bases and the J segment 6 bases; nucleotides outside the gene matches: 11.

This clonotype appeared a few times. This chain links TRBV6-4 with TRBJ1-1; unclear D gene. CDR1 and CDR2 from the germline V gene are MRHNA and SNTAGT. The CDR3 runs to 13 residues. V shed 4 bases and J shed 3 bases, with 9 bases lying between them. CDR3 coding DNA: TGTGCCAGCAGTGCGGCGCCCTACACTGAAGCTTTCTTT. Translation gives CASSAAPYTEAFF.

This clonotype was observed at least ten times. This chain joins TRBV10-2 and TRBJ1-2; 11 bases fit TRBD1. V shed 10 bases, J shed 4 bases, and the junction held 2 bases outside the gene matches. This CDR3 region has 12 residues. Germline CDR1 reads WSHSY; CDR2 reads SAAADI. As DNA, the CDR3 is TGCGCCACCGGGACAGGGGGCTATGGCTACACCTTC. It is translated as CATGTGGYGYTF.